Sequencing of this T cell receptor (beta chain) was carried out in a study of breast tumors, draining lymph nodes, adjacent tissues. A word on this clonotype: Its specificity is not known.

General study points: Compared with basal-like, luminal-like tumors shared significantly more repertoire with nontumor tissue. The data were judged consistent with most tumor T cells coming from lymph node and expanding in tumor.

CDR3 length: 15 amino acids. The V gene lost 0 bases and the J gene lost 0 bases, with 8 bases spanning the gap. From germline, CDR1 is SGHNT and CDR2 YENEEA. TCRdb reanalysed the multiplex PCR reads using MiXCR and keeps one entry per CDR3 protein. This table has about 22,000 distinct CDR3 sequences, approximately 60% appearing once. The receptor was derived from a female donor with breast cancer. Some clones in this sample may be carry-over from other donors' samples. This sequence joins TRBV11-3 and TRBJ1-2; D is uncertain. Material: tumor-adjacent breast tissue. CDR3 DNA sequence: TGTGCCAGCAGCTTAGATTCGGGAGCTAACTATGGCTACACCTTC. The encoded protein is CASSLDSGANYGYTF.